This paragraph covers one TCR beta chain sequence. The data stem from a study of neoadjuvant anti-PD-1 for oral cavity cancer. The method was immunoSEQ multiplex PCR; TCRdb's version includes in-frame clones alone and lacks a portion of them. Among approximately 12,000 clones, roughly 60% were seen once, and the ten largest hold roughly an eighth. The V segment lost 6 bases and the J segment 3 bases; nucleotides outside the gene matches: 8. CDR1 is MNHEY, CDR2 SVGAGI, per germline. The CDR3 covers 14 residues. V usage is TRBV6-5 and J usage is TRBJ2-7, with 7 bases that match TRBD1. Sequenced material: tumor tissue, taken before nivolumab (anti-PD-1) treatment. The source of this sequence is a person between 40 and 85 years old with oral cavity squamous cell carcinoma. This CDR3 is CASSRGIGGYEQYF. DNA for the CDR3: TGTGCCAGCAGCAGGGGGATAGGGGGCTACGAGCAGTACTTC.